This T cell receptor beta chain was identified in a study of blood T cells in healthy people across ages. Study findings and constraints: Percentage of naive T cells showed a strong correlation with TCR beta diversity. Age advanced and TCR beta diversity per million T cells fell, roughly linearly.

On this clonotype itself: As yet, its antigen is unknown.

Primers used in a second PCR of roughly 6 to 11 cycles were a sample-barcoded 5' primer and a J-beta primer mix. Carrying 12 random nucleotides, a template-switch adaptor labeled each individual cDNA molecule. Every sample returned 3 million or more CDR3-containing paired-end reads. TCRdb re-called the 5' RACE reads through MiXCR, storing one row per CDR3 protein. The table has 540,000 or so distinct CDR3 sequences, roughly 48% seen once; the top ten hold 20% to 25%. The V end lost 1 base, the J end lost 6 bases, and 24 bases lay between the germline ends. Germline assignment: CDR1 MGHDK and CDR2 SYGVNS. This CDR3 is 18 amino acids long.

The chain carries TRBV25-1 and TRBJ1-2; perhaps TRBD1 as D (6 bases). Sequencing was done on a sample of blood. This sequence originates from an elderly man in good health. Written as DNA, the CDR3 is TGTGCCAGCAGTGAATCGAGGGACAAAGCGTATCCAAGTAATGGCTACACCTTC. Translated: CASSESRDKAYPSNGYTF.